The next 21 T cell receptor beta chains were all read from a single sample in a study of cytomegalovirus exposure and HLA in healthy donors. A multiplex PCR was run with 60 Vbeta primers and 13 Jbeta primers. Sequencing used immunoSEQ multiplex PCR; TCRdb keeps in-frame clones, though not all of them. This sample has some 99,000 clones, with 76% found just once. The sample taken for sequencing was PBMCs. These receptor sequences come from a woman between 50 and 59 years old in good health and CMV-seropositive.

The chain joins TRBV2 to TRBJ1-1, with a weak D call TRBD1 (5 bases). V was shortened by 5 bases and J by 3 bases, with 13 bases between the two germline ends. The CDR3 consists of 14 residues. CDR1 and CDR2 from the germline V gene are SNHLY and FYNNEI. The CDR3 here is CASSPRDWDTEAFF. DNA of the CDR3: TGTGCCAGCAGTCCACGGGACTGGGACACTGAAGCTTTCTTT.

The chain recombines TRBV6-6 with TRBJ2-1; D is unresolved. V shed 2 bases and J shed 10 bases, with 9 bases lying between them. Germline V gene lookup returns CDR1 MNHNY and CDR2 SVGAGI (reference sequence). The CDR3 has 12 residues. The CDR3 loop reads CASSYGTREQFF. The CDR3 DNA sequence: TGTGCCAGCAGTTACGGTACCAGAGAGCAGTTCTTC.

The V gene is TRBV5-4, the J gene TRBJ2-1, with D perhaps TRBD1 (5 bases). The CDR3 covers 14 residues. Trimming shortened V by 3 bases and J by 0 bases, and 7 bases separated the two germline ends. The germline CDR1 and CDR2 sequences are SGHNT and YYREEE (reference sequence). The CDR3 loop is CASSSDSSYNEQFF. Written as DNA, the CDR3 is TGTGCCAGCAGCTCCGACAGCTCCTACAATGAGCAGTTCTTC.

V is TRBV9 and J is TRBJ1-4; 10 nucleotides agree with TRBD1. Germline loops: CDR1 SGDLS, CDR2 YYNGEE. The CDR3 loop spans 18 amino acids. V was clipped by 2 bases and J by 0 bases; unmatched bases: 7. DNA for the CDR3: TGTGCCAGCAGCGTCGGGACAGGGGCCCCGGCAACTAATGAAAAACTGTTTTTT. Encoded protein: CASSVGTGAPATNEKLFF. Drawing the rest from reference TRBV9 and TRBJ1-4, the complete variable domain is DSGVTQTPKHLITATGQRVTLRCSPRSGDLSVYWYQQSLDQGLQFLIQYYNGEERAKGNILERFSAQQFPDLHSELNLSSLELGDSALYFCASSVGTGAPATNEKLFFGSGTQLSVL.

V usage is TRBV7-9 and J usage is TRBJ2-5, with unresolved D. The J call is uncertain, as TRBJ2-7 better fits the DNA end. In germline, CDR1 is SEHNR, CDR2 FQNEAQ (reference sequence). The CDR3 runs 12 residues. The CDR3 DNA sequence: TGTGCCAGCAGCTTAGGAGTGTACGAGCAGTACTTC. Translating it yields CASSLGVYEQYF.

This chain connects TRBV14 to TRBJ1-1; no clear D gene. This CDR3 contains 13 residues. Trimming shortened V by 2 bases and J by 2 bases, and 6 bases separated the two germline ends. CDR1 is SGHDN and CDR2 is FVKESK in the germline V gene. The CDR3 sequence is CASSQSVNTEAFF. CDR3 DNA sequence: TGTGCCAGCAGCCAATCTGTAAACACTGAAGCTTTCTTT.

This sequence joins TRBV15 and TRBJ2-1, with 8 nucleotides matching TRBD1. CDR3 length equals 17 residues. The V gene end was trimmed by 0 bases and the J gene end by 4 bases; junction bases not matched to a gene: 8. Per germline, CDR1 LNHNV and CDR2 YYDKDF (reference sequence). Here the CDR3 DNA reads TGTGCCACCAGCAGAGATCTAGGCAGGGGGCAATACAATGAGCAGTTCTTC. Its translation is CATSRDLGRGQYNEQFF.

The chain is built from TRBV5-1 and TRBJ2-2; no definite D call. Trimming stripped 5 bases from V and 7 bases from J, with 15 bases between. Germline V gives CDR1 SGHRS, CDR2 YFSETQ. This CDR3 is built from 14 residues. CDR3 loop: CASRPEPVGGELFF. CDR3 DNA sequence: TGCGCCAGCAGACCCGAGCCCGTCGGCGGGGAGCTGTTTTTT.

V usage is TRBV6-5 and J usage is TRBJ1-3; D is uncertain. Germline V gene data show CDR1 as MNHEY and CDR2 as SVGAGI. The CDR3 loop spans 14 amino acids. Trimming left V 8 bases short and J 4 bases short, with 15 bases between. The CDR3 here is CASAPSGSGNTIYF. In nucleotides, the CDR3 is TGTGCCAGCGCACCCTCCGGGTCCGGAAACACCATATATTTT.

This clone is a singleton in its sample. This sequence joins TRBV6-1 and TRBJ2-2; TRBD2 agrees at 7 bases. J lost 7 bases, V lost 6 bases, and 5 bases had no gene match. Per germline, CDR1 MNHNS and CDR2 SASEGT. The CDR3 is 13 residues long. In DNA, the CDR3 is TGTGCCAGCAGGAGAGGGGAGGGCGGGGAGCTGTTTTTT. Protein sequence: CASRRGEGGELFF.

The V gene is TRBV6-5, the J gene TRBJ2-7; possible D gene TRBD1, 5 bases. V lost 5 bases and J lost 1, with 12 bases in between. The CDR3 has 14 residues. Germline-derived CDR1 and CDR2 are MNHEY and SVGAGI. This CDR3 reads CASSDEGHSYEQYF. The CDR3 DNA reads TGTGCCAGCAGTGACGAAGGACATTCCTACGAGCAGTACTTC.

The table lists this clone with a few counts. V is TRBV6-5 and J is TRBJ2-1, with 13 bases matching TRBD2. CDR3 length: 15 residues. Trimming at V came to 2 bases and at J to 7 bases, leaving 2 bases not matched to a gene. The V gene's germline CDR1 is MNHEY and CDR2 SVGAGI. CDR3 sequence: CASSYGTSGANEQFF. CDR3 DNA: TGTGCCAGCAGTTACGGGACTAGCGGGGCTAATGAGCAGTTCTTC.

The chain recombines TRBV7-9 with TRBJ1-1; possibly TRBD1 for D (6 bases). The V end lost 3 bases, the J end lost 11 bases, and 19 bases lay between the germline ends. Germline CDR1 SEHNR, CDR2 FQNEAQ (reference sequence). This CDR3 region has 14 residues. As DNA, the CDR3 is TGTGCCAGCAGCTTGGGCAGGGGCGCGATTAATGCTTTCTTT. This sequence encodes CASSLGRGAINAFF.

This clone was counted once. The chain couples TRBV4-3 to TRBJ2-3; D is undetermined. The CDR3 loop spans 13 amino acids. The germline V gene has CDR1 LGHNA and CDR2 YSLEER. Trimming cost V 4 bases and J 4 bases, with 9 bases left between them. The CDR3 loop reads CASSPQVSDTQYF. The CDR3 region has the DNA TGCGCCAGCAGCCCCCAGGTGTCAGATACGCAGTATTTT.

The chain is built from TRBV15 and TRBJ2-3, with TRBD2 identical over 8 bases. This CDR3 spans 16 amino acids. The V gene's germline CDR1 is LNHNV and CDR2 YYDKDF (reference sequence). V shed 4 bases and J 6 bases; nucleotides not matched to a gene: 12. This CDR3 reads CATSIRDISGSDTQYF. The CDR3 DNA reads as TGTGCCACCAGCATAAGAGATATCAGCGGGAGTGATACGCAGTATTTT. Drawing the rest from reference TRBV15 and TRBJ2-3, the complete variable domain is DAMVIQNPRYQVTQFGKPVTLSCSQTLNHNVMYWYQQKSSQAPKLLFHYYDKDFNNEADTPDNFQSRRPNTSFCFLDIRSPGLGDTAMYLCATSIRDISGSDTQYFGPGTRLTVL.

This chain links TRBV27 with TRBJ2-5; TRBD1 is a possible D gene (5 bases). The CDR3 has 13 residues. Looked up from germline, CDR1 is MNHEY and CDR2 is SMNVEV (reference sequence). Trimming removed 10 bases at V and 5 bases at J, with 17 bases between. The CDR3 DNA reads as TGTGCCACCCAGTCCCCAGGGTGGGAGACCCAGTACTTC. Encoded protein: CATQSPGWETQYF.

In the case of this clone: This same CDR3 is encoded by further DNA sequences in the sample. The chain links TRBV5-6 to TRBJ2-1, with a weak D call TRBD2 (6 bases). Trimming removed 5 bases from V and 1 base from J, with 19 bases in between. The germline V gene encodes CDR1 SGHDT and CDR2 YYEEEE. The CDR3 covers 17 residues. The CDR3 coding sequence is TGTGCCAGCAGTTCTTTGGTGGAGGGTTGGTCCTACAATGAGCAGTTCTTC. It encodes CASSSLVEGWSYNEQFF.

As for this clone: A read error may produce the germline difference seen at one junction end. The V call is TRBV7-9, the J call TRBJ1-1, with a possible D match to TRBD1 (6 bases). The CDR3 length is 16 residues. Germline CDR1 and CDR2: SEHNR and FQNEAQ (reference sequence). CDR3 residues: CSSSPGGGRTNTEAFF. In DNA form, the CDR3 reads TGTTCCAGCAGCCCTGGGGGGGGCAGAACGAACACTGAAGCTTTCTTT.

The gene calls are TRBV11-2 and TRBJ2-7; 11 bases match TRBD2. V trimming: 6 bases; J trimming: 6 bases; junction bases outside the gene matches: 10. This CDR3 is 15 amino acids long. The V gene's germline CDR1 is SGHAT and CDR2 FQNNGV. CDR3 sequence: CASRLFSGRAPEQYF. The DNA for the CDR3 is TGTGCCAGCAGATTATTTAGCGGGAGGGCCCCCGAGCAGTACTTC.

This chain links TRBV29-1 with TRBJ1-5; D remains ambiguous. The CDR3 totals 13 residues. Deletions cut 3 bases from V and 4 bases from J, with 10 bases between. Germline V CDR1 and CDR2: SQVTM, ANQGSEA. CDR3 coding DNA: TGCAGCGTTGAGTGTCAGGATAATCAGCCCCAGCATTTT. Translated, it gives CSVECQDNQPQHF.

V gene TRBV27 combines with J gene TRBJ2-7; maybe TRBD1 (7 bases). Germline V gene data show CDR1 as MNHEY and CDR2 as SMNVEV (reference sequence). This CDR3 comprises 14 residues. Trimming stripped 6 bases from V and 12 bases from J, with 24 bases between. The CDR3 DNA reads TGTGCCAGCAGACCTCAGGGGGGTCCACGGTGGTGGTACTTC. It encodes CASRPQGGPRWWYF.